The sequence of this T cell receptor beta chain was determined in a study of T cell clonality in common variable immunodeficiency. TCRdb's table, derived via immunoSEQ multiplex PCR, lists solely in-frame clones and lacks some. Altogether tens of thousands of clones were found in the sample, and no singletons occur. Study results and limitations: CVID subjects showed higher TCRbeta clonality than healthy controls. T cell subpopulation sequencing would be needed to explain CVID clonality.

Trimming at V came to 5 bases and at J to 7 bases, leaving 8 bases not matched to a gene. The CDR3 sequence is 15 residues long. The V gene's germline CDR1 is MNHEY and CDR2 SVGEGT. This clone was counted ten times or more. The antigen remains undetermined. The read comes to an end 3 residues before the CDR3 does, leaving the germline J gene to fill in the end. The sequence was obtained from a person between 18 and 69 years old in good health. Material for sequencing was peripheral blood mononuclear cells. The chain has TRBV6-2 or TRBV6-3 and TRBJ2-1, with TRBD1 identical over 10 bases. The DNA read from the CDR3 is TGTGCCAGCAGTCGGGACAGGGGCGTATATAATGAG. Translation gives CASSRDRGVYNE. The entire CDR3 sequence reads CASSRDRGVYNEQFF.